The clone carrying this TCR beta chain was picked up a small number of times. Germline V gene data show CDR1 as GTSNPN and CDR2 as SVGIG (reference sequence). Trimming at V came to 0 bases and at J to 3 bases, leaving 4 bases not matched to a gene. The CDR3 has 14 residues. Profiled with immunoSEQ multiplex PCR; TCRdb holds only in-frame clones, not every one. The table has 53,000 or so clones, roughly 89% seen once. These data are taken from a study of OX40 agonist ivuxolimab in advanced cancers. Across the study: Averaging about 60 years in age, with a range of roughly 23 to 80, the cohort was 82.7% male.

Sample: CD4+ or CD8+ T cells sorted from blood, taken in a trial of the OX40 agonist ivuxolimab. This clonotype originated in an adult with an advanced solid tumor such as melanoma, head and neck, liver or kidney cancer. This chain uses TRBV30 with TRBJ1-2; 7 bases are shared with TRBD1. CDR3 amino acids: CAWSVDRADYGYTF. The CDR3 region has the DNA TGTGCCTGGAGTGTAGACAGGGCGGACTATGGCTACACCTTC.